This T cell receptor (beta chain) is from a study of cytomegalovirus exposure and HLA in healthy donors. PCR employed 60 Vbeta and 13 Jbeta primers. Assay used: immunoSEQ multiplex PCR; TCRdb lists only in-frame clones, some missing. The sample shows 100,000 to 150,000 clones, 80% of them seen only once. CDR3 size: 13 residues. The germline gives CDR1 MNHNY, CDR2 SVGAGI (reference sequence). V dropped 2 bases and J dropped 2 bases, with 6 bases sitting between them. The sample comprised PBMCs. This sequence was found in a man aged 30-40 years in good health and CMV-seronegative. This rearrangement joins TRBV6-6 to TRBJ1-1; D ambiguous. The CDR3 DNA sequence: TGTGCCAGCAGTTACAACAGTAACACTGAAGCTTTCTTT. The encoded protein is CASSYNSNTEAFF.